This T cell receptor beta chain is drawn from a study of PD-L1 blockade in urothelial cancer. At the level of the study: Every 3 weeks, patients received intravenous atezolizumab 1,200 mg, beginning 2014. When blood samples were assessed, the median T cell count was around 150,000. Study observations and caveats: Sub-median blood TCR clonality before treatment predicted longer survival.

Assay: immunoSEQ multiplex PCR; the TCRdb copy retains only in-frame clones and omits some. The sample yields fewer than 40,000 clones, 75% to 95% seen once. The germline V gene encodes CDR1 SGHVS and CDR2 FQNEAQ. With V trimmed by 5 bases and J by 5 bases, 8 bases remained unmatched. This CDR3 has 14 amino acids. Comment on this clone: The antigen is not known.

Here the sequenced sample was PBMCs, taken around atezolizumab (anti-PD-L1) treatment. The chain combines TRBV7-8 with TRBJ2-5, with 7 bases aligning to TRBD2. The source is a man aged 65-85 years with urothelial cancer. CDR3 loop: CASSKGSLAETQYF. CDR3 sequence (DNA): TGTGCCAGCAGCAAAGGGTCACTAGCGGAGACCCAGTACTTC.